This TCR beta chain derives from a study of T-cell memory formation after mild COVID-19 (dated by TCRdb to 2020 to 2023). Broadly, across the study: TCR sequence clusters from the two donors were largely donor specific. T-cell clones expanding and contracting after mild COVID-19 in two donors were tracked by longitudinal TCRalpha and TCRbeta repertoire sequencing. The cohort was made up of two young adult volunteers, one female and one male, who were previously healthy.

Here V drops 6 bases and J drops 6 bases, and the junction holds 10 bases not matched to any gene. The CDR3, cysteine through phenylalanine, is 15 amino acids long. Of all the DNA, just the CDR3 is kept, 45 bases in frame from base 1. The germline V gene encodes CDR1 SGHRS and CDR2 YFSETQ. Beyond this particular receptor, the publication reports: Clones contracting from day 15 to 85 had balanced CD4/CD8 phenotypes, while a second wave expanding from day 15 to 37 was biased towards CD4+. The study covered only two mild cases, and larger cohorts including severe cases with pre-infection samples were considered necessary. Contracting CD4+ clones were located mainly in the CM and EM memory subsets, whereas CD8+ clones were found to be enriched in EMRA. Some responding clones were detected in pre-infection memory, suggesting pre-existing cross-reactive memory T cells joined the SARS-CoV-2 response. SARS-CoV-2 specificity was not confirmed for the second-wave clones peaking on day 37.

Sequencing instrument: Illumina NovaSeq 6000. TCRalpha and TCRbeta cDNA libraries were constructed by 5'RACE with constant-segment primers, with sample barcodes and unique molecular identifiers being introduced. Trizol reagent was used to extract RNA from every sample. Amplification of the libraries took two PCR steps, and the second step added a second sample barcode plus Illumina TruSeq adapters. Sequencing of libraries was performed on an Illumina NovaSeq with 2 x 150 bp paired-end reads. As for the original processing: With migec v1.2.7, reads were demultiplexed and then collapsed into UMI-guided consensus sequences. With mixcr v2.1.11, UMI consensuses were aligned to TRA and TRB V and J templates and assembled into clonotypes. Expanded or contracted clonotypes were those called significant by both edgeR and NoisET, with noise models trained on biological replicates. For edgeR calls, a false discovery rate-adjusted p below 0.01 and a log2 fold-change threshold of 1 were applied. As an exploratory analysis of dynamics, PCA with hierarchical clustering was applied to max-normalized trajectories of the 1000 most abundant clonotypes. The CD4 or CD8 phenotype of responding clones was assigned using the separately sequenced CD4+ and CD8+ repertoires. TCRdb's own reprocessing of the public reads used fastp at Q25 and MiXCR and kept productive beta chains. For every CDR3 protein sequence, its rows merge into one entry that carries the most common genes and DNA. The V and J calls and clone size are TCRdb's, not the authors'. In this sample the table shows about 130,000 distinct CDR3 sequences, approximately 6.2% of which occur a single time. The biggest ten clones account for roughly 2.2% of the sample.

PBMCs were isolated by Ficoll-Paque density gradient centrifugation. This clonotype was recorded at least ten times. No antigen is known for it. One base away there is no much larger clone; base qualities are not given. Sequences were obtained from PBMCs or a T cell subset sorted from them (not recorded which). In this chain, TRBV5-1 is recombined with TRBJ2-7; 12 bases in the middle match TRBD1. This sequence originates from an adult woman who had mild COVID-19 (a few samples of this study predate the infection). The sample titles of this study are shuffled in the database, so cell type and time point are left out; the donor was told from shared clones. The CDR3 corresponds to CASTTGLGQGAEQYF. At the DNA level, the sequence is TGCGCCAGCACCACCGGGCTGGGACAGGGGGCCGAGCAGTACTTC.